One sample yielded the 4 T cell receptor beta chains listed below, sequenced in a study of T cell responses to AZD1222 COVID-19 vaccine. Clones were read by immunoSEQ multiplex PCR, and TCRdb kept only the in-frame ones, dropping some. Among about 190,000 clones listed, 90% to 95% were seen once. Sequencing used peripheral blood, obtained on day 0 of AZD1222 vaccination. These receptors originate from an adult in good health.

The chain is built from TRBV30 and TRBJ1-1; the D is unclear. The CDR3 length is 12 residues. Germline V gene data show CDR1 as GTSNPN and CDR2 as SVGIG (reference sequence). The V end was cut by 2 bases, the J end by 4 bases, with 8 bases between. The CDR3 DNA sequence: TGTGCCTGGAGTCCGACGGGCACTGAAGCTTTCTTT. The encoded protein is CAWSPTGTEAFF.

The V and J genes are TRBV6-5 and TRBJ1-2; 7 bases agree with TRBD1. Losses at the gene ends were 2 bases for V and 3 bases for J; bases not matched to a gene: 3. The germline V gene has CDR1 MNHEY and CDR2 SVGAGI. This CDR3 is built from 14 residues. In DNA form, the CDR3 reads TGTGCCAGCAGTTACGGCGACAGGGACTATGGCTACACCTTC. Translation: CASSYGDRDYGYTF.

The chain has TRBV4-1 and TRBJ1-3, with 11 bases identical to TRBD1. V lost 0 bases and J lost 1; bases outside the gene matches: 2. Looked up from germline, CDR1 is MGHRA and CDR2 is YSYEKL. The CDR3 has 17 amino acids. In DNA form, the CDR3 reads TGCGCCAGCAGCCAAGATGGGGACAGGGGGTCTGGAAACACCATATATTTT. Translation: CASSQDGDRGSGNTIYF.

This clone came up once. The chain has TRBV11-1 and TRBJ2-5, with D tentatively TRBD1 (6 bases). Between the trimmed V and J ends, which lost 3 bases and 0 bases, there was a span of 8 bases. The CDR3 runs to 14 residues. CDR1 SGHAT and CDR2 FQDESV come from the germline V gene (reference sequence). Here the CDR3 DNA reads TGTGCCAGCAGCTTGGGACACCACCAAGAGACCCAGTACTTC. Translated: CASSLGHHQETQYF.